Reported below is one T cell receptor beta chain. This sample stems from a study of blood T cell repertoires in COVID-19. Study context: COVID-19 samples collected from the United States, Italy and Spain covered acute and convalescent phases.

CDR1 is SGDLS and CDR2 is YYNGEE in the germline V gene. V lost 5 bases, J lost 5 bases, and 10 bases lay in between. The CDR3 has 13 residues. In the source study's methods: Scientists estimated how many nucleated cells there were by amplifying reference gene primers. Some clones are missing from TCRdb's copy, which holds only in-frame ones; the method was immunoSEQ multiplex PCR. Clonal size and the V and J genes are those of that table, whereas D and trimming came from the DNA. The repertoire holds over 600,000 clones, 70% to 90% seen once, with over 0.2% in the top ten. This TCR derives from a woman aged 18-29 years with acute or convalescent COVID-19. The chain links TRBV9 to TRBJ2-2; maybe TRBD2 (5 bases). Material: peripheral blood. Here the CDR3 reads CASRAAGTGELFF. The CDR3 DNA sequence: TGTGCCAGCAGGGCCGCGGGTACCGGGGAGCTGTTTTTT.